The rows below give T cell receptor beta chains drawn from one sample of a study of metastatic and nonmetastatic thyroid tumors. Through MiXCR, TCRdb re-clonotyped the PCR reads. Of approximately 41,000 clones in the sample, around 28% are singletons; the top ten hold almost 10%. Sequenced material: blood. These receptors were collected from a male donor with papillary thyroid cancer or a benign thyroid nodule (not recorded which). Some clones in this sample may be carry-over from other donors' samples. The CDR3 runs from the conserved cysteine through the conserved F or W. A D gene is named only where the DNA matches it firmly. Clone size is shown for a subset of rows, as once, few, many or a class of expanded clone.

D | size | J | V | CDR3 | DNA
TRBD2 | NA | TRBJ2-5 | TRBV12-3/TRBV12-4 | CASSLGGLAGFQETQYF | TGTGCCAGCAGTTTAGGGGGACTAGCTGGCTTCCAAGAGACCCAGTACTTC
TRBD2 | few | TRBJ2-7 | TRBV28 | CASSPLAGGFGEQYF | TGTGCCAGCAGTCCGTTGGCGGGAGGGTTCGGCGAGCAGTACTTC
TRBD1 | many | TRBJ1-6 | TRBV7-8 | CASSWGQGNSPLHF | TGTGCCAGCAGCTGGGGACAGGGAAATTCACCCCTCCACTTT
NA | once | TRBJ1-1 | TRBV3-1 | CASMQDLNTEAFF | TGTGCCAGCATGCAAGATCTGAACACTGAAGCTTTCTTT
NA | NA | TRBJ2-2 | TRBV11-2 | CASSLASRNGELFF | TGTGCCAGCAGCTTAGCCAGCAGAAACGGGGAGCTGTTTTTT
NA | many | TRBJ2-5 | TRBV29-1 | CSELRDGETQYF | TGCAGCGAACTTCGGGACGGGGAGACCCAGTACTTC
TRBD1 | NA | TRBJ1-2 | TRBV28 | CASSLNSWTGSSGYTF | TGTGCCAGCAGTTTAAATTCATGGACAGGCTCCTCTGGCTACACCTTC
NA | NA | TRBJ1-2 | TRBV20-1 | CSAGAWTSFECYTF | TGCAGTGCTGGCGCCTGGACGTCGTTTGAATGCTACACCTTC
NA | NA | TRBJ2-3 | TRBV6-2/TRBV6-3 | CASSYKGGGYTQYF | TGTGCCAGCAGTTACAAGGGGGGTGGATATACGCAGTATTTT
TRBD2 | NA | TRBJ2-3 | TRBV5-1 | CASSYLAGVDTQYF | TGCGCCAGCAGTTATCTAGCGGGAGTAGATACGCAGTATTTT
NA | NA | TRBJ1-5 | TRBV5-1 | CASSLGGSRNQPQHF | TGCGCCAGCAGCTTGGGTGGCAGCAGGAATCAGCCCCAGCATTTT
NA | many | TRBJ2-1 | TRBV27 | CASKRGQRVGEQFF | TGTGCCAGCAAACGGGGACAGCGGGTGGGTGAGCAGTTCTTC
NA | many | TRBJ2-1 | TRBV11-1 | CASSLEAVGVYEQFF | TGTGCCAGCAGCTTAGAGGCGGTTGGGGTCTATGAGCAGTTCTTC
NA | many | TRBJ2-3 | TRBV7-8 | CASSPRTDTQYF | TGTGCCAGCAGCCCCAGGACAGATACGCAGTATTTT
NA | NA | TRBJ2-7 | TRBV6-2/TRBV6-3 | CASSNYKANGQYF | TGTGCCAGCAGCAATTATAAAGCCAACGGTCAGTACTTC
NA | many | TRBJ2-2 | TRBV7-3 | CASSVTAKPTGELFF | TGTGCCAGCAGCGTCACCGCGAAGCCTACCGGGGAGCTGTTTTTT
NA | once | TRBJ1-5 | TRBV5-5 | CASSLNSGSNQPQHF | TGTGCCAGCAGCTTGAATTCGGGGTCGAATCAGCCCCAGCATTTT
TRBD2 | once | TRBJ2-7 | TRBV7-9 | CASSHTSVGSYEQYF | TGTGCCAGCAGCCATACTAGCGTGGGATCGTACGAGCAGTACTTC
NA | NA | TRBJ2-7 | TRBV12-3/TRBV12-4 | CASSYSSTKQYF | TGTGCCAGCAGTTACAGTAGCACGAAGCAGTACTTC
NA | NA | TRBJ2-1 | TRBV6-6 | CASSYLWRDPSEYFF | TGTGCCAGCAGTTACCTCTGGCGGGACCCTAGTGAGTATTTCTTC
TRBD2 | many | TRBJ2-5 | TRBV6-4 | CASSDSAGGEETQYF | TGTGCCAGCAGTGACTCAGCGGGAGGGGAAGAGACCCAGTACTTC
NA | many | TRBJ1-2 | TRBV27 | CASRVDASYGYTF | TGTGCCAGCAGGGTCGACGCTTCCTATGGCTACACCTTC
TRBD1 | many | TRBJ2-2 | TRBV5-1 | CASRAGQGNKDGELFF | TGCGCCAGCAGAGCGGGACAGGGGAATAAGGACGGGGAGCTGTTTTTT
TRBD2 | NA | TRBJ2-7 | TRBV20-1 | CSAITSGKTYEQYF | TGCAGTGCCATTACTAGCGGGAAGACCTACGAGCAGTACTTC
NA | NA | TRBJ2-7 | TRBV6-5 | CASSYSAGCVEHYF | TGTGCCAGCAGTTACTCGGCTGGGTGCGTGGAGCATTACTTC
NA | NA | TRBJ1-6 | TRBV9 | CASSGAGNNSPLHF | TGTGCCAGCAGCGGAGCAGGCAATAATTCACCCCTCCACTTT
NA | few | TRBJ2-7 | TRBV28 | CASSLGPTYEQYF | TGTGCCAGCAGTTTGGGACCAACCTACGAGCAGTACTTC
NA | NA | TRBJ2-1 | TRBV9 | CASSPREFPYNEQFF | TGTGCCAGCAGCCCCCGGGAATTTCCCTACAATGAGCAGTTTTTC
NA | medium-sized | TRBJ2-7 | TRBV20-1 | CSSIRDGDYEQYF | TGCAGTTCAATCCGGGACGGAGACTACGAGCAGTACTTC
NA | few | TRBJ1-1 | TRBV6-1 | CASSRTVIGTEAFF | TGTGCCAGCAGTAGGACAGTGATTGGCACTGAAGCTTTCTTT
NA | NA | TRBJ2-7 | TRBV20-1 | CSASPGVRIGEQYF | TGCAGTGCTAGCCCGGGGGTCAGAATTGGTGAGCAGTACTTC
NA | NA | TRBJ1-5 | TRBV3-1 | CASSQGAGFHQPQHF | TGTGCCAGCAGCCAAGGGGCGGGGTTCCATCAGCCCCAGCATTTT
NA | NA | TRBJ2-6 | TRBV11-1 | CASSSGMGLSSWSNVLTF | TGTGCCAGCAGCTCGGGGATGGGACTGTCATCTTGGTCCAACGTCCTGACTTTC
NA | medium-sized | TRBJ1-1 | TRBV6-5 | CASSYPQGGTFF | TGTGCCAGCAGTTACCCACAGGGAGGTACTTTCTTT
NA | few | TRBJ2-7 | TRBV27 | CASSQSPTYEQYF | TGTGCCAGCAGCCAGTCCCCCACCTACGAGCAGTACTTC
TRBD2 | many | TRBJ2-1 | TRBV12-3/TRBV12-4 | CASSRTSGRHNEQFF | TGTGCCAGCAGCCGGACTAGCGGGCGACACAATGAGCAGTTCTTC
NA | NA | TRBJ1-4 | TRBV12-3/TRBV12-4 | CASKRDPGENLCF | TGTGCCAGTAAGAGGGACCCTGGTGAAAACCTGTGTTTT
TRBD1 | NA | TRBJ1-6 | TRBV28 | CASSPGQCNSPLHF | TGTGCCAGCAGTCCGGGACAGTGTAATTCACCCCTCCACTTT
NA | once | TRBJ2-7 | TRBV20-1 | CSALPPIKKTLTEQYF | TGCAGTGCTTTGCCCCCCATCAAAAAGACTTTAACCGAGCAGTACTTC
NA | many | TRBJ2-3 | TRBV24-1 | CATSDGGTTDTQYF | TGTGCCACCAGTGATGGCGGAACCACAGATACGCAGTATTTT
TRBD2 | many | TRBJ2-7 | TRBV19 | CASSSGGTYEQYF | TGTGCCAGCTCTAGCGGGGGGACCTACGAGCAGTACTTC
NA | many | TRBJ1-1 | TRBV20-1 | CSARPSFAAAEAFF | TGCAGTGCCCGTCCATCGTTCGCGGCGGCTGAAGCTTTCTTT
NA | many | TRBJ2-7 | TRBV30 | CAWARRNLDLYEQYF | TGTGCCTGGGCAAGGAGAAACCTAGACCTCTACGAGCAGTACTTC
TRBD2 | many | TRBJ2-3 | TRBV4-1 | CASSPRLAGSTDTQYF | TGCGCCAGCAGCCCCCGACTAGCGGGGAGCACAGATACGCAGTATTTT
NA | few | TRBJ1-5 | TRBV2 | CASSDGSNQPQHF | TGTGCCAGCAGTGACGGTAGCAATCAGCCCCAGCATTTT
NA | many | TRBJ1-6 | TRBV28 | CASSWEGGNSPLHF | TGTGCCAGCAGTTGGGAGGGTGGTAATTCACCCCTCCACTTT
TRBD1 | many | TRBJ2-2 | TRBV4-2 | CASSRSGTASGELFF | TGTGCCAGCAGCCGGTCCGGGACAGCGTCCGGGGAGCTGTTTTTT
TRBD2 | many | TRBJ2-2 | TRBV10-3 | CAISETGTSGGVGTGELFF | TGTGCCATCAGTGAAACCGGGACTAGCGGGGGAGTGGGGACCGGGGAGCTGTTTTTT
NA | NA | TRBJ2-2 | TRBV10-3 | CAISEVGTQDPGELFF | TGTGCCATCAGTGAAGTGGGGACCCAGGACCCCGGGGAGCTGTTTTTT
TRBD2 | NA | TRBJ2-7 | TRBV5-5 | CASSSRRAGVYEQYF | TGTGCCAGCAGCTCTCGTCGAGCGGGAGTTTACGAGCAGTACTTC
NA | medium-sized | TRBJ1-3 | TRBV6-1 | CASTVEEVGGNTIYF | TGTGCCAGCACCGTGGAGGAGGTCGGTGGAAACACCATATATTTT
NA | once | TRBJ2-3 | TRBV20-1 | CSAPPYPRNRYAVFWQYF | NA
NA | NA | TRBJ1-1 | TRBV28 | CASAGTTESFF | TGTGCCAGCGCAGGGACAACTGAATCTTTCTTT
TRBD2 | NA | TRBJ2-2 | TRBV12-3/TRBV12-4 | CAIGTTGANTGELFF | TGTGCCATCGGGACTACCGGGGCAAACACCGGGGAGCTGTTTTTT
NA | medium-sized | TRBJ1-6 | TRBV6-5 | CASSYGQYSYNSPLHF | TGTGCCAGCAGTTACGGGCAGTACTCCTATAATTCACCCCTCCACTTT